Reported below is one TCR beta chain. These data are taken from a study of low-dose radiotherapy and immunotherapy resistance in tumors. The wider study: A dose of 0.5 Gy per fraction was delivered to Cohort 1 every 2 weeks, for a total of 6.5 Gy. One day before radiation and immunotherapy, intravenous cyclophosphamide 200 mg/m2 was administered, with this repeated every two weeks. Members of Cohort 2 were treated with 1 Gy per fraction every two weeks; their total was 13 Gy over 26 weeks.

Specified time point: after trial treatment. Treatment described: LDRT plus nivolumab, ipilimumab, low-dose cyclophosphamide and aspirin (RACIN trial). Tumors of eligible patients were advanced, solid and lacking tumor-infiltrating lymphocytes. Primers targeting TRAV and TRBV primed first-strand cDNA, covering alpha and beta chains. TCRs underwent 20 PCR cycles of amplification with a constant-region primer and V-primer adapter. TCRdb re-called the reads through MiXCR, storing one row per CDR3 protein. The table includes 45,000 or so distinct CDR3 sequences, less than 30% detected once. The germline V gene has CDR1 MNHNY and CDR2 SVGAGI (reference sequence). V lost 5 bases and J lost 4, with 14 bases in between. The CDR3 extends over 14 amino acids.

This TCR was recovered from a male donor with prostate cancer. The gene calls are TRBV6-6 and TRBJ1-1, with no clear D. Sequencing used PBMCs, obtained after low-dose radiotherapy plus immunotherapy. The CDR3 region is CASSRETWGTEAFF. The CDR3, as DNA: TGTGCCAGCAGTAGAGAGACTTGGGGCACTGAAGCTTTCTTT.